This TCR beta chain is from a study of T cell responses to AZD1222 COVID-19 vaccine. The germline CDR1 and CDR2 sequences are SGHRS and YFSETQ. The CDR3 runs to 15 residues. The V end was cut by 4 bases, the J end by 4 bases, with 15 bases between. Profiled with immunoSEQ multiplex PCR; TCRdb holds only in-frame clones, not every one. The top ten clones hold around 6.7% of a sample with roughly 110,000 clones, 70% to 90% of them seen once. The receptor comes from an adult in good health. V and J are TRBV5-1 and TRBJ1-5, with no clear D. Sequenced here: peripheral blood, sampled on day 0 of AZD1222 vaccination. The DNA of the CDR3 is TGCGCCAGCAGCCTCGGGGAGGCAGGTAATCAGCCCCAGCATTTT. Encoded protein: CASSLGEAGNQPQHF.